This T cell receptor (beta chain) was recorded in a study of cytomegalovirus exposure and HLA in healthy donors. Across the study: Prior work identified about 120 million unique TCR beta sequences in some 200 million T cells. Findings of the study overall: In a later analysis, an Asian-associated ancestry cluster reportedly showed fewer N-insertions than the roughly 690-donor mean. CMV antigen specificity was confirmed in vitro for three CMV-associated chains.

Donors in the study were healthy people who gave bone marrow. The PCR used 60 Vbeta and 13 Jbeta primers. The repertoire was sequenced with immunoSEQ multiplex PCR; TCRdb's copy has only in-frame clones and lacks some. The table records under 200,000 clones, 70% to 90% of them present only once. Turning to this clone: Its antigen is currently unknown.

Germline V gives CDR1 MNHNY, CDR2 SVGAGI (reference sequence). The CDR3 is 13 residues long. V lost 6 bases to trimming and J lost 3 bases, with 8 bases between them. The clonotype originates from a woman in her 30s in good health and CMV-seronegative. The gene calls are TRBV6-6 and TRBJ1-4; a possible D gene is TRBD1 (5 bases). Sequenced input: PBMCs. CDR3 region: CASRTDSNEKLFF. The CDR3 nucleotides are TGTGCCAGCAGGACAGACTCTAATGAAAAACTGTTTTTT.